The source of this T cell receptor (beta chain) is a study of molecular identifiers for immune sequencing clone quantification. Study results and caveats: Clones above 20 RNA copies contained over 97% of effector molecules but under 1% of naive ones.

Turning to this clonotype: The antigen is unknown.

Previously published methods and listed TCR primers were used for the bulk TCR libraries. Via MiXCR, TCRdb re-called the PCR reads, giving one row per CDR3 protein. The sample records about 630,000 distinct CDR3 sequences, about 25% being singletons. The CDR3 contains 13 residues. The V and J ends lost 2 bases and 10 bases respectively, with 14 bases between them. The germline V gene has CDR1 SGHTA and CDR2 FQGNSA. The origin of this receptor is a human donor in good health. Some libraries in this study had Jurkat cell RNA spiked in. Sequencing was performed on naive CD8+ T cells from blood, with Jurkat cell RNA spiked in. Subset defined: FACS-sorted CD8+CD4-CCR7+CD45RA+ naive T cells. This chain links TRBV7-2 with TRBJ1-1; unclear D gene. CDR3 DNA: TGTGCCAGCAGCTTAACTGGGTTCCCTGCAGCTTTCTTT. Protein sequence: CASSLTGFPAAFF.